These 18 T cell receptor beta chains came from one sample sequenced in a study of blood T cell repertoires in COVID-19. Some clones are missing from TCRdb's copy, which holds only in-frame ones; the method was immunoSEQ multiplex PCR. The repertoire consists of roughly 200,000 clones, with 85% to 90% occurring once and the leading ten covering approximately 8%. Material for sequencing was peripheral blood. The receptors come from a woman aged 60-70 years with acute or convalescent COVID-19.

For this clone: The sample carries other DNA sequences with the same CDR3. The genes are TRBV24-1 and TRBJ2-1; TRBD2 matches 9 bases. Losses at the gene ends were 4 bases for V and 4 bases for J; bases not matched to a gene: 4. Germline loops: CDR1 KGHDR, CDR2 SFDVKD. The CDR3 loop spans 15 amino acids. The CDR3 DNA reads as TGTGCCACCAGTGACCCAGGACTAGCGTACAATGAGCAGTTCTTC. Its protein is CATSDPGLAYNEQFF.

The chain links TRBV28 to TRBJ1-3; D is possibly TRBD1 (6 bases). This CDR3 is 15 amino acids long. CDR1 MDHEN and CDR2 SYDVKM come from the germline V gene. The germline V and J ends were trimmed by 6 bases and 0 bases, with 12 bases remaining between them. The CDR3 coding sequence is TGTGCCAGCAGGGGGGCCTACCCCTCTGGAAACACCATATATTTT. This sequence encodes CASRGAYPSGNTIYF.

In this sample, this clone turned up once. This chain uses TRBV19 with TRBJ2-3, with 10 bases fitting TRBD2. CDR1 is LNHDA and CDR2 is SQIVND in the germline V gene (reference sequence). This CDR3 comprises 16 residues. Unmatched junction bases numbered 13, after V lost 9 bases and J lost 4 bases. The CDR3 DNA is TGTGCCAGCTCTAGCGAAAGCGGGAGGGTCGCAGATACGCAGTATTTT. Its translation: CASSSESGRVADTQYF.

This chain uses TRBV19 with TRBJ1-5; perhaps TRBD1 as D (5 bases). The V end lost 3 bases, the J end lost 4 bases, and 16 bases lay between the germline ends. The CDR3 covers 16 residues. Germline V gene data show CDR1 as LNHDA and CDR2 as SQIVND (reference sequence). CDR3 coding DNA: TGTGCCAGTAGTATGCAGGTGGTAAGGGGAAATCAGCCCCAGCATTTT. It specifies CASSMQVVRGNQPQHF.

The V call is TRBV10-1, the J call TRBJ2-2, with 11 bases aligning to TRBD2. With 3 bases clipped from V and 4 bases from J, the junction kept 10 bases outside the gene matches. The germline V gene encodes CDR1 WNHNN and CDR2 SYGVQD (reference sequence). The CDR3 is 18 amino acids. CDR3 in DNA: TGCGCCAGCAGTGATGGGGTTGACGGGACTAGCGGCACCGGGGAGCTGTTTTTT. Translating it yields CASSDGVDGTSGTGELFF.

The CDR3 sequence is CSAAESEAFF. In DNA, the CDR3 is TGCAGTGCGGCGGAGTCTGAAGCTTTCTTT. The chain has TRBV20-1 and TRBJ1-1; D unresolved. This CDR3 spans 10 amino acids. Germline V gene sequence: CDR1 DFQATT, CDR2 SNEGSKA (reference sequence). V was cut by 6 bases and J by 6 bases, with 8 bases left in between.

The CDR3 DNA is TGTGCCAGCAGCTGGTCCCCGGGGGACACTGAAGCTTTCTTT. Its protein product is CASSWSPGDTEAFF. This chain joins TRBV7-2 and TRBJ1-1, with D perhaps matching TRBD1 (5 bases). Per germline, CDR1 SGHTA and CDR2 FQGNSA. This CDR3 contains 14 residues. V was cut by 4 bases and J by 3 bases, with 12 bases left in between.

This chain joins TRBV9 and TRBJ2-3, with 7 bases that match TRBD1. The CDR3 runs to 16 residues. Germline-derived CDR1 and CDR2 are SGDLS and YYNGEE. V lost 2 bases, J lost 6 bases, and 12 bases stayed unmatched. CDR3 residues: CASSVSWAGGRDTQYF. Written as DNA, the CDR3 is TGTGCCAGCAGCGTCAGCTGGGCAGGGGGACGGGATACGCAGTATTTT.

The CDR3 sequence is CASSESATGSPLHF. The CDR3 DNA reads TGCGCCAGCAGTGAGTCTGCAACCGGGTCACCCCTCCACTTT. V and J are TRBV10-1 and TRBJ1-6, with unresolved D. V lost 0 bases, J lost 10 bases, and 10 bases lay in between. CDR3 length equals 14 residues. Germline V gene data show CDR1 as WNHNN and CDR2 as SYGVQD (reference sequence).

The chain has TRBV3-1 (or the pseudogene TRBV3-2) and TRBJ2-1; possible D gene TRBD2, 6 bases. V lost 0 bases to trimming and J lost 5 bases, with 8 bases between them. CDR1 LGHDT and CDR2 YNNKEL come from the germline V gene (reference sequence). The CDR3 has 14 amino acids. The CDR3: CASSQDGLHNEQFF. The CDR3 DNA reads as TGTGCCAGCAGCCAAGATGGACTACACAATGAGCAGTTCTTC.

This clone has more than one count but fewer than ten. The V and J genes are TRBV6-5 and TRBJ1-1; D uncertain. Between the trimmed V and J ends, which lost 6 bases and 4 bases, there was a span of 12 bases. The CDR3 has 13 residues. CDR1 is MNHEY, CDR2 SVGAGI, per germline. CDR3 nucleotides: TGTGCCAGCAGCCGCCCCGCCGGCACTGAAGCTTTCTTT. As protein: CASSRPAGTEAFF.

The chain recombines TRBV21-1 with TRBJ2-7; the DNA was not used to check the table's D call, TRBD1. TRBV21-1 is a known pseudogene. This CDR3 is built from 16 residues. Here the CDR3 DNA reads TGTGCCAGCAGCAAGGAGTTGGGACAGCCCTTCTACGAGCAGTACGTC. Translated, it gives CASSKELGQPFYEQYV.

This chain joins TRBV7-3 and TRBJ2-2; D is possibly TRBD2 (6 bases). The CDR3 is 16 amino acids. The V gene lost 5 bases and the J gene lost 0 bases, with 13 bases spanning the gap. CDR1 SGHTA and CDR2 FQGTGA come from the germline V gene. The CDR3 DNA reads as TGTGCCAGCAGCCCAAACGGCGGGACGAACACCGGGGAGCTGTTTTTT. Its protein is CASSPNGGTNTGELFF. The variable domain in full, completed from reference TRBV7-3 and TRBJ2-2, reads GAGVSQTPSNKVTEKGKYVELRCDPISGHTALYWYRQSLGQGPEFLIYFQGTGAADDSGLPNDRFFAVRPEGSVSTLKIQRTERGDSAVYLCASSPNGGTNTGELFFGEGSRLTVL.

The V and J genes are TRBV28 and TRBJ1-2, with D maybe TRBD1 (5 bases). This CDR3 is 13 amino acids long. V shed 1 base and J shed 7 bases, with 10 bases lying between them. Germline V gives CDR1 MDHEN, CDR2 SYDVKM. The CDR3 here is CASSLFQGGGYTF. The DNA for the CDR3 is TGTGCCAGCAGTTTATTCCAGGGCGGTGGCTACACCTTC.

V gene TRBV12-5 combines with J gene TRBJ1-4; D may be TRBD1 (6 bases). Germline V gene lookup returns CDR1 LGHNT and CDR2 FRNRAP. The V and J ends lost 2 bases and 5 bases respectively, with 15 bases between them. There are 16 residues in the CDR3. The CDR3 sequence is CASGLQQGYPNEKLFF. DNA for the CDR3: TGTGCTAGTGGTTTGCAACAGGGCTACCCAAATGAAAAACTGTTTTTT.

The chain has TRBV6-4 and TRBJ1-6; perhaps TRBD1 as D (5 bases). The CDR3 is 15 amino acids. Germline assignment: CDR1 MRHNA and CDR2 SNTAGT. Trimming removed 6 bases at V and 7 bases at J, with 16 bases between. CDR3 nucleotides: TGTGCCAGCAGACACACCGGGACTCTGAATTCACCCCTCCACTTT. This gives the protein CASRHTGTLNSPLHF.

The rearrangement joins TRBV19 to TRBJ2-3, with D possibly matching TRBD1 (5 bases). The CDR3 sequence is 16 residues long. Germline V gene lookup returns CDR1 LNHDA and CDR2 SQIVND (reference sequence). Trimming stripped 0 bases from V and 3 bases from J, with 13 bases between. The CDR3 nucleotides read TGTGCCAGTAGTATAGAGGGCAGGGATGCAACAGATACGCAGTATTTT. This sequence encodes CASSIEGRDATDTQYF.

This clone was seen a single time. The chain recombines TRBV6-5 with TRBJ1-2; 7 bases are a match to TRBD1. Germline V lookup: CDR1 MNHEY, CDR2 SVGAGI. The CDR3 is 13 residues long. Trimming took 7 bases from V and 8 from J; bases not matched to a gene: 10. The chain's CDR3 is CASIAGQAWGYTF. CDR3 DNA sequence: TGTGCCAGCATCGCCGGACAGGCCTGGGGCTACACCTTC.